A single sample gave rise to the 14 T cell receptor beta chains below, sequenced in a study of blood T cell repertoires in COVID-19 (TCRdb year 2020). Preparation of the library involved the immunoSEQ multiplex PCR assay. In its TCRdb copy, this immuneACCESS table keeps in-frame sequences only and misses some clones. Where compared with another copy, unresolved V genes explain less than half of these, and the others have no known cause. Counted in this sample were around 300,000 clones; roughly nine tenths of them appeared once. The ten largest clones add up to 0.94% of the sample. The specimen sequenced was peripheral blood. These receptors were obtained from a woman in her 40s who had recovered from COVID-19.

The chain couples TRBV29-1 to TRBJ1-2; no clear D. Germline lookup yields CDR1 SQVTM and CDR2 ANQGSEA. The CDR3 has 13 residues. The V end was cut by 4 bases, the J end by 7 bases, with 16 bases between. In DNA, the CDR3 is TGCAGCGTTGCGAGGGCCAACAGCGGTGGCTACACCTTC. Its protein product is CSVARANSGGYTF.

The chain has TRBV30 and TRBJ2-1; 8 nucleotides line up with TRBD2. This CDR3 is built from 14 residues. Germline V CDR1 and CDR2: GTSNPN, SVGIG (reference sequence). J gave up 10 bases and V 3 bases, and 11 bases lay outside the gene matches. CDR3 sequence reads: CAWRGLAGEGEQFF. The DNA for the CDR3 is TGTGCCTGGAGAGGACTAGCTGGGGAGGGGGAGCAGTTCTTC.

The chain employs TRBV7-2 and TRBJ1-1, with 7 bases that match TRBD1. With 8 bases clipped from V and 2 bases from J, the junction kept 8 bases outside the gene matches. This CDR3 has 14 residues. Germline assignment: CDR1 SGHTA and CDR2 FQGNSA. The chain's CDR3 is CASVRTGVNTEAFF. The CDR3 region has the DNA TGTGCCAGCGTCCGCACAGGGGTCAACACTGAAGCTTTCTTT.

V and J are TRBV29-1 and TRBJ2-7; D perhaps matches TRBD2 (6 bases). V was cut by 5 bases and J by 5 bases, with 10 bases left in between. The CDR3 runs 11 residues. Germline V CDR1 and CDR2: SQVTM, ANQGSEA. For the CDR3, the DNA is TGCAGCGTTCGGCGGGGCAACGAGCAGTACTTC. It translates to CSVRRGNEQYF.

This sequence joins TRBV27 and TRBJ2-1; the D gene is possibly TRBD1 (5 bases). CDR1 is MNHEY, CDR2 SMNVEV, per germline (reference sequence). The V and J ends lost 3 bases and 0 bases respectively, with 6 bases between them. This CDR3 is built from 14 residues. CDR3 amino acids: CASSLTASYNEQFF. Written as DNA, the CDR3 is TGTGCCAGCAGTTTGACAGCCTCCTACAATGAGCAGTTCTTC.

The chain employs TRBV3-1 (or the pseudogene TRBV3-2) and TRBJ2-5, with 10 bases identical to TRBD2. This CDR3 contains 16 residues. CDR1 and CDR2 (germline): LGHDT, YNNKEL (reference sequence). Germline trimming cut 4 bases from V and 2 bases from J; bases unmatched to any gene: 7. The CDR3 protein is CASSPALAGSQETQYF. The CDR3 DNA sequence: TGTGCCAGCAGCCCTGCACTAGCGGGATCTCAAGAGACCCAGTACTTC.

This clone was detected a few times. J is TRBJ1-4 and V is TRBV18; a weak D match, TRBD1 (5 bases). V lost 4 bases, J lost 8 bases, and 14 bases lay in between. CDR3 length equals 14 residues. The germline V gene has CDR1 KGHSH and CDR2 LQKENI. The CDR3 region has the DNA TGTGCCAGCTCACTCCGGGGAGGGGCCGAAAAACTGTTTTTT. This encodes CASSLRGGAEKLFF.

V is TRBV30 and J is TRBJ2-3; the D gene is possibly TRBD2 (5 bases). The CDR3 length is 12 residues. Looked up from germline, CDR1 is GTSNPN and CDR2 is SVGIG (reference sequence). V dropped 5 bases and J dropped 2 bases, with 8 bases sitting between them. CDR3 sequence (DNA): TGTGCCTGGGGGAGATCCACAGATACGCAGTATTTT. Encoded protein: CAWGRSTDTQYF.

The chain uses TRBV18 and TRBJ2-7; D might be TRBD2 (5 bases). V dropped 5 bases and J dropped 0 bases, with 11 bases sitting between them. From germline, CDR1 is KGHSH and CDR2 LQKENI. This CDR3 spans 14 amino acids. CDR3 nucleotides: TGTGCCAGCTCAGACGGAGGAGCCTCCTACGAGCAGTACTTC. It codes for CASSDGGASYEQYF.

Many counts were recorded for this clone. The chain joins TRBV6-1 to TRBJ1-2; TRBD1 matches at 11 bases. The CDR3 consists of 13 residues. Trimming removed 3 bases from V and 8 bases from J; junction bases left unmatched: 2. The germline V gene has CDR1 MNHNS and CDR2 SASEGT. This chain's CDR3 is CASSDRDRGGYTF. The DNA of the CDR3 is TGTGCCAGCAGTGACCGGGACAGGGGGGGCTACACCTTC.

This chain uses TRBV19 with TRBJ2-5; D perhaps matches TRBD2 (6 bases). This CDR3 has 13 amino acids. Trimming pared 7 bases from V and 2 bases from J, leaving 11 bases between. Germline CDR1 and CDR2: LNHDA and SQIVND (reference sequence). The CDR3 here is CASKAGLQETQYF. The CDR3, as DNA: TGTGCCAGTAAGGCGGGGCTTCAAGAGACCCAGTACTTC.

The DNA for the CDR3 is TGTGCCAGCAGCCCGCGGCAGGTGCCGGGAAATGAGCAGTTCTTC. This translates into CASSPRQVPGNEQFF. The chain combines TRBV3-1 (or the pseudogene TRBV3-2) with TRBJ2-1, with a possible D match to TRBD2 (5 bases). Trimming took off 4 bases at V and 7 bases at J, with 17 bases between the two ends. Per germline, CDR1 LGHDT and CDR2 YNNKEL (reference sequence). The CDR3 runs 15 residues.

This chain joins TRBV11-2 and TRBJ2-7; 9 bases are a match to TRBD1. The length of the CDR3 is 15 residues. The V segment lost 5 bases and the J segment 0 bases; nucleotides outside the gene matches: 5. Germline V gene data show CDR1 as SGHAT and CDR2 as FQNNGV. DNA for the CDR3: TGTGCCAGCAGCCCCGGGACAGGGACCTCCTACGAGCAGTACTTC. This encodes CASSPGTGTSYEQYF.

The chain carries TRBV6-1 and TRBJ1-2, with D perhaps TRBD1 (5 bases). This CDR3 is built from 15 residues. V lost 0 bases and J lost 2, with 10 bases in between. The germline V gene has CDR1 MNHNS and CDR2 SASEGT. DNA of the CDR3: TGTGCCAGCAGTGAAGCGACAGCCACCAACTATGGCTACACCTTC. This encodes CASSEATATNYGYTF.